This T cell receptor beta chain was sequenced during a study of naive and memory T cell subsets. Turning to this clonotype: Antigen unknown.

Both TRBC1 and TRBC2 were covered by a beta constant-region primer of two equimolar oligonucleotides. Nested alpha and beta constant-region primers with the SP2 primer drove four PCR rounds on ligated cDNA. TCRdb reanalysed the UMI-ligation and nested PCR reads using MiXCR and keeps one entry per CDR3 protein. This table has roughly 100,000 distinct CDR3 sequences, about 14% appearing once. Cells stained for CD3, CD4, CD8, CD45RA and CD27 were sorted into four subsets. Study-wide points: Especially in CD8 cells, naive repertoires contained a few larger clonotypes, possibly CD45RA-re-expressing memory cells.

The sample taken for sequencing was naive CD8+ T cells from blood. This sequence originates from a human donor in good health.

In DNA form, the CDR3 reads TGCAGCGTTGTCTTAGCCCGGTACCAAGAGACCCAGTACTTC. This gives the protein CSVVLARYQETQYF. V and J are TRBV29-1 and TRBJ2-5; D is unresolved. CDR1 and CDR2 from the germline V gene are SQVTM and ANQGSEA. Trimming took 4 bases from V and 0 from J, leaving 12 bases between them. This CDR3 has 14 amino acids.